The clone carrying this T cell receptor (beta chain) appeared a single time. Germline V gene lookup returns CDR1 PRHDT and CDR2 FYEKMQ (reference sequence). V lost 5 bases, J lost 4 bases, and 17 bases lay in between. This CDR3 region has 15 residues. Authors' analysis steps: Estimation of nucleated cell counts relied on the amplification of reference gene primers. The protocol was immunoSEQ multiplex PCR, while the TCRdb copy is restricted to in-frame clones and leaves out a portion. That table supplies the V and J calls and clone size; D and trimming were determined from the DNA. Of tens of thousands of clones listed, 75% to 90% are singletons. The entry originates in a study of blood T cell repertoires in COVID-19. Study-level background: COVID-19 samples collected from the United States, Italy and Spain covered acute and convalescent phases. From T cells, B-cell-depleted T cells, or PBMCs came the material, which was cDNA or gDNA.

The sample comprised peripheral blood. J is TRBJ2-5 and V is TRBV13; no definite D call. The receptor was derived from a man older than 75 with acute or convalescent COVID-19. This CDR3 is CASSMKLGHPETQYF. In DNA, the CDR3 is TGTGCCAGCAGCATGAAGCTGGGCCACCCAGAGACCCAGTACTTC. Together with reference TRBV13 and TRBJ2-5, the CDR3 gives the full variable domain: AAGVIQSPRHLIKEKRETATLKCYPIPRHDTVYWYQQGPGQDPQFLISFYEKMQSDKGSIPDRFSAQQFSDYHSELNMSSLELGDSALYFCASSMKLGHPETQYFGPGTRLLVL.